This entry is about one T cell receptor (beta chain). This entry is derived from a study of OX40 agonist ivuxolimab in advanced cancers. The overall study: Age averaged around 58 years (range about 20 to 79), and 82.7% were male.

Assay used: immunoSEQ multiplex PCR; TCRdb lists only in-frame clones, some missing. The sample holds tens of thousands of clones, around 79% seen once. From germline, CDR1 is SGHVS and CDR2 FQNEAQ. This CDR3 is 13 amino acids long. Trimming took 10 bases from V and 4 from J; bases not matched to a gene: 8. This chain links TRBV7-8 with TRBJ2-5, with 8 positions matching TRBD2. This TCR was sampled from an adult with an advanced solid tumor such as melanoma, head and neck, liver or kidney cancer. Source: CD4+ or CD8+ T cells sorted from blood, taken in a trial of the OX40 agonist ivuxolimab. Written as DNA, the CDR3 is TGTGCCACAGGCAGACTAGCGCTAGAGACCCAGTACTTC. This encodes CATGRLALETQYF.